This T cell receptor (beta chain) comes out of a study of T cell changes during pregnancy in multiple sclerosis. With 3 bases clipped from V and 2 bases from J, the junction kept 7 bases outside the gene matches. The germline V gene encodes CDR1 SGHRS and CDR2 YFSETQ. The CDR3 consists of 16 residues. TCRdb's table, derived via immunoSEQ multiplex PCR, lists solely in-frame clones and lacks some. In the table there are about 77,000 clones, around nine tenths of which are singletons. This clone has just one count. This TCR came from a female donor with multiple sclerosis, enrolled in a pregnancy study. Sequencing was performed on peripheral blood, taken before pregnancy. The V call is TRBV5-1, the J call TRBJ2-3, with 9 bases that match TRBD2. The CDR3 region is CASSSSGGTSTDTQYF. In nucleotides, the CDR3 is TGCGCCAGCAGCTCGAGCGGGGGGACCTCCACAGATACGCAGTATTTT.